Following are 10 T cell receptor beta chains from one sample sequenced in a study of T cells in Graves' hyperthyroidism and ophthalmopathy. RNA transcripts yielded amplified TCR beta CDR3 regions. First-round RT-PCR targeting the TCR CDR3 was performed with the HTBI primer set. A single record per CDR3 protein comes from TCRdb applying MiXCR to the multiplex PCR reads. The repertoire holds approximately 690,000 distinct CDR3 sequences, with under 25% as singletons. Material for sequencing was blood. The receptors were sampled from a man aged 30 to 45 with Graves' ophthalmopathy.

V gene TRBV6-1 combines with J gene TRBJ2-7; TRBD2 might be the D (6 bases). CDR3 length: 13 amino acids. Germline-derived CDR1 and CDR2 are MNHNS and SASEGT. V was trimmed by 8 bases and J by 2 bases, leaving 13 bases between them. This CDR3 reads CASRGAGAYEQYF. The CDR3 DNA reads TGTGCCAGCCGAGGAGCGGGTGCCTACGAGCAGTACTTC.

This chain links TRBV24-1 with TRBJ2-1, with a tentative D call TRBD1 (6 bases). This CDR3 comprises 15 residues. Germline V CDR1 and CDR2: KGHDR, SFDVKD. V was clipped by 4 bases and J by 5 bases, with 14 bases between them. CDR3 residues: CATSETGRLDNEQFF. The CDR3 region has the DNA TGTGCCACCAGTGAGACAGGTCGGCTAGACAATGAGCAGTTCTTC.

This clonotype was picked up many times. The rearrangement joins TRBV18 to TRBJ1-4; 9 bases match TRBD1. Trimming took 3 bases from V and 0 from J; bases not matched to a gene: 2. The germline CDR1 and CDR2 sequences are KGHSH and LQKENI. CDR3 length: 16 amino acids. CDR3 DNA: TGTGCCAGCTCACCGAGACAGGGGGCAACTAATGAAAAACTGTTTTTT. Amino acid sequence: CASSPRQGATNEKLFF.

This chain connects TRBV12-3 or TRBV12-4 to TRBJ2-2, with 7 bases lining up with TRBD1. V shed 6 bases, J shed 1 base, and the junction held 8 bases outside the gene matches. This CDR3 has 16 residues. The CDR3 region has the DNA TGTGCCAGCAGACCCCGACAGGGCGGGAACACCGGGGAGCTGTTTTTT. This sequence encodes CASRPRQGGNTGELFF.

The genes are TRBV7-9 and TRBJ2-1; weak D call: TRBD2 (6 bases). The V gene's germline CDR1 is SEHNR and CDR2 FQNEAQ (reference sequence). The V end lost 5 bases, the J end lost 8 bases, and 22 bases lay between the germline ends. The CDR3 contains 16 residues. This CDR3 reads CASSPPTRLAYDEQFF. The DNA for the CDR3 is TGTGCCAGCAGCCCCCCTACGCGGCTAGCGTACGATGAGCAGTTCTTC. Full variable domain (rest looked up from reference TRBV7-9 and TRBJ2-1): DTGVSQNPRHKITKRGQNVTFRCDPISEHNRLYWYRQTLGQGPEFLTYFQNEAQLEKSRLLSDRFSAERPKGSFSTLEIQRTEQGDSAMYLCASSPPTRLAYDEQFFGPGTRLTVL.

In this sample, this clonotype turned up a few times. The genes are TRBV29-1 and TRBJ2-7, with TRBD2 as a possible D gene (6 bases). The CDR3 loop spans 15 amino acids. Germline V gene lookup returns CDR1 SQVTM and CDR2 ANQGSEA. V shed 4 bases and J shed 6 bases, with 22 bases lying between them. DNA of the CDR3: TGCAGCGTTGGTGGGATAGCGGACCTCGCGCTCGAGCAGTACTTC. It translates to CSVGGIADLALEQYF.

This clonotype was recorded at least ten times. The V gene is TRBV27, the J gene TRBJ2-7, with D unclear. This CDR3 comprises 13 residues. The V gene's germline CDR1 is MNHEY and CDR2 SMNVEV (reference sequence). Trimming pared 0 bases from V and 2 bases from J, leaving 5 bases between. The CDR3 DNA reads TGTGCCAGCAGTTTATCCGCGACCTACGAGCAGTACTTC. Encoded protein: CASSLSATYEQYF.

J is TRBJ2-6 and V is TRBV5-1, with D perhaps given as TRBD1 or TRBD2 (5 bases each). V gave up 0 bases and J gave up 0 bases, with 10 bases separating them. CDR1 SGHRS and CDR2 YFSETQ come from the germline V gene. This CDR3 comprises 17 residues. CDR3 sequence reads: CASSLGVGTSGANVLTF. CDR3 bases: TGCGCCAGCAGCTTGGGGGTCGGGACCTCTGGGGCCAACGTCCTGACTTTC.

Only one count was recorded for this clonotype. The chain combines TRBV7-3 with TRBJ2-7, with TRBD1 matching 10 bases. Unmatched junction bases numbered 11, after V lost 5 bases and J lost 1 base. Germline V gene lookup returns CDR1 SGHTA and CDR2 FQGTGA. The CDR3 has 17 amino acids. The DNA for the CDR3 is TGTGCCAGCAGCCAAGGGACAGGGGACATAATGTCCTACGAGCAGTACTTC. It translates to CASSQGTGDIMSYEQYF.

The V call is TRBV6-5, the J call TRBJ1-1; D possibly corresponds to TRBD1 (5 bases). Deletions cut 2 bases from V and 1 base from J, with 14 bases between. The CDR3 spans 16 residues. Germline V gives CDR1 MNHEY, CDR2 SVGAGI. The CDR3 DNA is TGTGCCAGCAGTTACAGGGGAGGAAGAAAGAACACTGAAGCTTTCTTT. Its translation is CASSYRGGRKNTEAFF.